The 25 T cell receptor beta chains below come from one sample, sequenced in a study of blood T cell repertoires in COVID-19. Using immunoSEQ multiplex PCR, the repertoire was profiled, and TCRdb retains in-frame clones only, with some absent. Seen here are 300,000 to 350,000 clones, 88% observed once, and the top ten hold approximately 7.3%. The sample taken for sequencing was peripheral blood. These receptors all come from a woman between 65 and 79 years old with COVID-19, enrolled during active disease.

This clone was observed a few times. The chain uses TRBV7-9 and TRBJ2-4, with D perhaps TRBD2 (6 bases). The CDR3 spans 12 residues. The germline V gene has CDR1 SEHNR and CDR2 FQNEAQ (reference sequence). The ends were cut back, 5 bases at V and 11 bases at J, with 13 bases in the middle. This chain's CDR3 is CASSRDSTVQYF. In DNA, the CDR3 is TGTGCCAGCAGCCGGGACTCCACAGTTCAGTACTTC.

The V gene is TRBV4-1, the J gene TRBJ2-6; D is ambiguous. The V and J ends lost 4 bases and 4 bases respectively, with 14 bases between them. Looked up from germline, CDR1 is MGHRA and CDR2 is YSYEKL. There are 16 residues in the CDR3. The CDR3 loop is CASSLRSGTGANVLTF. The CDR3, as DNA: TGCGCCAGCAGCCTTCGGAGTGGTACCGGGGCCAACGTCCTGACTTTC.

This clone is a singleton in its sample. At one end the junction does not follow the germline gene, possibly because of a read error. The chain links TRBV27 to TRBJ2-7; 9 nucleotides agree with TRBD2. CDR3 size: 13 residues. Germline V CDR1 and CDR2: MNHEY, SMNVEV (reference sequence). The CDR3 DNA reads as TGTGCCAGCAGTTTAAAGCGGGAGGACGAGAAGTACTTC. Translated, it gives CASSLKREDEKYF.

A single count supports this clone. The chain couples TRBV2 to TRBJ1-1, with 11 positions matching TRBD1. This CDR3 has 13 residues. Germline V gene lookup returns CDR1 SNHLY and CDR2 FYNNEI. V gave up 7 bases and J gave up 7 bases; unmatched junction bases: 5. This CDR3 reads CASILDRGLEAFF. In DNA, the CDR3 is TGTGCCAGCATACTGGACAGGGGGCTTGAAGCTTTCTTT.

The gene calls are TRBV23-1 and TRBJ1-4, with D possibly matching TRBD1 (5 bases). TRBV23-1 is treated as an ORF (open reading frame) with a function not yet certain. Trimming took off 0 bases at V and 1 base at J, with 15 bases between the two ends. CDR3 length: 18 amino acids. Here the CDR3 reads CASSQSGGSPQTNEKLFF. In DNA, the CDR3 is TGCGCCAGCAGTCAATCGGGGGGGTCCCCACAAACTAATGAAAAACTGTTTTTT.

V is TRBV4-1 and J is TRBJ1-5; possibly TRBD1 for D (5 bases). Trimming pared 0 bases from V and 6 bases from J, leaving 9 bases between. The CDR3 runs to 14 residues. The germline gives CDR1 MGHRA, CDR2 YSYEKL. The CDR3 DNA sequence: TGCGCCAGCAGCCAAGAGGGAGGGGTTCAGCCCCAGCATTTT. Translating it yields CASSQEGGVQPQHF.

The chain's CDR3 is CASIGRGDQPQHF. Here the CDR3 DNA reads TGTGCCAGTATCGGCAGGGGCGACCAGCCCCAGCATTTT. J is TRBJ1-5 and V is TRBV19; tentative D call: TRBD1 (6 bases). In germline, CDR1 is LNHDA, CDR2 SQIVND (reference sequence). V was cut by 7 bases and J by 7 bases, with 14 bases left in between. The CDR3 runs to 13 residues.

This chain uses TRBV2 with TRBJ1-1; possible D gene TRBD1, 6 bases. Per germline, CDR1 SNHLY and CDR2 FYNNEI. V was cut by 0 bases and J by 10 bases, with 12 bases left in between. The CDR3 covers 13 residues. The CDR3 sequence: CASSEALGAGAFF. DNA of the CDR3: TGTGCCAGCAGTGAAGCGCTGGGGGCAGGAGCTTTCTTT.

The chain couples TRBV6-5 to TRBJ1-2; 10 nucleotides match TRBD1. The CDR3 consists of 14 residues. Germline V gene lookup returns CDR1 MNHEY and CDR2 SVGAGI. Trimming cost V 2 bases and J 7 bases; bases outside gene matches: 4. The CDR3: CASSYRGQGPGYTF. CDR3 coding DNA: TGTGCCAGCAGTTACCGGGGACAGGGGCCTGGCTACACCTTC.

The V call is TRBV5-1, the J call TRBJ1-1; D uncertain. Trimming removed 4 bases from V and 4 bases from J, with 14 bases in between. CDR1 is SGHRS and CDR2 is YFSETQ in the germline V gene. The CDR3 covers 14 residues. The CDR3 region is CASSAGTSGTEAFF. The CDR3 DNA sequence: TGCGCCAGCAGCGCGGGAACCTCGGGCACTGAAGCTTTCTTT.

The CDR3 nucleotides read TGCAGTGCTGGACAAAACTACGAGCAGTACTTC. Residues: CSAGQNYEQYF. The chain links TRBV20-1 to TRBJ2-7; TRBD1 is a possible D gene (5 bases). Trimming shortened V by 5 bases and J by 3 bases, and 8 bases separated the two germline ends. CDR3 size: 11 residues. The germline V gene has CDR1 DFQATT and CDR2 SNEGSKA (reference sequence).

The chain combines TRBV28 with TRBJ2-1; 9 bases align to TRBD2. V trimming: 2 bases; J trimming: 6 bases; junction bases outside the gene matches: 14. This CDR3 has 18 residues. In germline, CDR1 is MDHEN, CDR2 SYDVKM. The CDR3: CASSLGNRGGASGNEQFF. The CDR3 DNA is TGTGCCAGCAGTTTAGGGAATCGCGGGGGGGCCAGTGGCAATGAGCAGTTCTTC.

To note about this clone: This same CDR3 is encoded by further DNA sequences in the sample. The CDR3 DNA sequence: TGCAGCGTTGTGTCAGGGCCTTACAATGAGCAGTTCTTC. This codes for CSVVSGPYNEQFF. The rearrangement uses TRBV29-1 and TRBJ2-1; a weak D match, TRBD1 (5 bases). From germline, CDR1 is SQVTM and CDR2 ANQGSEA. Trimming shortened V by 4 bases and J by 4 bases, and 11 bases separated the two germline ends. CDR3 size: 13 residues.

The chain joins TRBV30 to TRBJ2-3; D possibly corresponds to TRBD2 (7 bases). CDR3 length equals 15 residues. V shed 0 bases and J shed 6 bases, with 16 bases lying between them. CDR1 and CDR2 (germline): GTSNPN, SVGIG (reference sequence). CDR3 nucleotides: TGTGCCTGGAGTGTGAAGGGGGGGGGACTGGATACGCAGTATTTT. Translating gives CAWSVKGGGLDTQYF.

The CDR3 coding sequence is TGTGCCAGCAGCACGGACAGCTATCAGCCCCAGCATTTT. This encodes CASSTDSYQPQHF. This chain connects TRBV6-5 to TRBJ1-5, with D perhaps matching TRBD1 (6 bases). Germline lookup yields CDR1 MNHEY and CDR2 SVGAGI. The V and J ends lost 6 bases and 5 bases respectively, with 11 bases between them. The CDR3 length is 13 residues.

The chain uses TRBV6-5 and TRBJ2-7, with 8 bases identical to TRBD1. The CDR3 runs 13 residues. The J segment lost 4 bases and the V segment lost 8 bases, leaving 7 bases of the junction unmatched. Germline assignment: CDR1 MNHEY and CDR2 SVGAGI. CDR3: CASWVTGVYEQYF. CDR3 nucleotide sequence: TGTGCCAGCTGGGTGACAGGGGTATACGAGCAGTACTTC.

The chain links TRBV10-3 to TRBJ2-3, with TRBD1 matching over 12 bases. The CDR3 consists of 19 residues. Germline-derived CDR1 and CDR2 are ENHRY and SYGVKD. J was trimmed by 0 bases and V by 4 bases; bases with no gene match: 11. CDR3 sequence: CAISGVDRDRGPSTDTQYF. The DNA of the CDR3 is TGTGCCATCAGTGGGGTTGACCGGGACAGGGGGCCTAGCACAGATACGCAGTATTTT.

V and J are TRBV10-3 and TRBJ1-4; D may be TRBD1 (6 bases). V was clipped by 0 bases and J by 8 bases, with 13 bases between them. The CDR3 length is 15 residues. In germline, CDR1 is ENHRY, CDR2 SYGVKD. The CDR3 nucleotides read TGTGCCATCAGTGAGTCCAGGGGTTTAGGGGAAAAACTGTTTTTT. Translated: CAISESRGLGEKLFF.

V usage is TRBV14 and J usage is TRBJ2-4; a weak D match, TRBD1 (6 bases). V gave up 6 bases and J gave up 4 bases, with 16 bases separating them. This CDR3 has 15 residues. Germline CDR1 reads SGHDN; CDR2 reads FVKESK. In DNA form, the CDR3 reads TGTGCCAGCAGTGAACAGGGAATGGGAAAAAACATTCAGTACTTC. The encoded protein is CASSEQGMGKNIQYF.

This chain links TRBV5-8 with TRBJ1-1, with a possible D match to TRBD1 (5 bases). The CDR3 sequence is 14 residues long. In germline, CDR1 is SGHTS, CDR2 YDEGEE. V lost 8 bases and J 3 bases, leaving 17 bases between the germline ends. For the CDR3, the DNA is TGTGCCAGTCCCTCGGACACCTCGGACACTGAAGCTTTCTTT. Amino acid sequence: CASPSDTSDTEAFF.

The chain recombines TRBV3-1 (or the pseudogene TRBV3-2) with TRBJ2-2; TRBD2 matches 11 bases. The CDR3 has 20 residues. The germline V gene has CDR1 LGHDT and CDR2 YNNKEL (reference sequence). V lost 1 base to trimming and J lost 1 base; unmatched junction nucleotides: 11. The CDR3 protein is CASSQAYWLAGGRNTGELFF. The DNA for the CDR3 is TGTGCCAGCAGCCAAGCGTATTGGCTAGCGGGGGGACGGAACACCGGGGAGCTGTTTTTT.

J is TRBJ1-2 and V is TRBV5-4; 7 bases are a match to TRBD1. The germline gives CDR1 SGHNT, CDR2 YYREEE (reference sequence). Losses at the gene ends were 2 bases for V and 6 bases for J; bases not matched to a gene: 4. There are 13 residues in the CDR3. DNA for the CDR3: TGTGCCAGCAGCTTCACAGGGGAAGATGGCTACACCTTC. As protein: CASSFTGEDGYTF.

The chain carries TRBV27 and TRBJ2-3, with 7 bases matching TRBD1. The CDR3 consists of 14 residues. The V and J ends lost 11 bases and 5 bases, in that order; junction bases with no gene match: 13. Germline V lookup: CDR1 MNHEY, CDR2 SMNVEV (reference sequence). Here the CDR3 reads CACNRAGGKDTQYF. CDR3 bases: TGTGCCTGTAATAGGGCAGGGGGTAAAGATACGCAGTATTTT.

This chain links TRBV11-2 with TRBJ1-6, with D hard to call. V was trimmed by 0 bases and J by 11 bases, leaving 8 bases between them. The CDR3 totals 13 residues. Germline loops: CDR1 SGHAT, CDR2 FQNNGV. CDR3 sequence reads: CASSLDERPPLHF. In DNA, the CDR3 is TGTGCCAGCAGCTTAGATGAGAGGCCACCCCTCCACTTT.

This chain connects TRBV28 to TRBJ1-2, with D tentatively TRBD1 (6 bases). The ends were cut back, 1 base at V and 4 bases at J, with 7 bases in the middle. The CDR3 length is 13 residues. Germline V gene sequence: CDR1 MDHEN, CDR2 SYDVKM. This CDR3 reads CASSLSRGYGYTF. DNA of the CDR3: TGTGCCAGCAGTTTATCCAGGGGCTATGGCTACACCTTC.